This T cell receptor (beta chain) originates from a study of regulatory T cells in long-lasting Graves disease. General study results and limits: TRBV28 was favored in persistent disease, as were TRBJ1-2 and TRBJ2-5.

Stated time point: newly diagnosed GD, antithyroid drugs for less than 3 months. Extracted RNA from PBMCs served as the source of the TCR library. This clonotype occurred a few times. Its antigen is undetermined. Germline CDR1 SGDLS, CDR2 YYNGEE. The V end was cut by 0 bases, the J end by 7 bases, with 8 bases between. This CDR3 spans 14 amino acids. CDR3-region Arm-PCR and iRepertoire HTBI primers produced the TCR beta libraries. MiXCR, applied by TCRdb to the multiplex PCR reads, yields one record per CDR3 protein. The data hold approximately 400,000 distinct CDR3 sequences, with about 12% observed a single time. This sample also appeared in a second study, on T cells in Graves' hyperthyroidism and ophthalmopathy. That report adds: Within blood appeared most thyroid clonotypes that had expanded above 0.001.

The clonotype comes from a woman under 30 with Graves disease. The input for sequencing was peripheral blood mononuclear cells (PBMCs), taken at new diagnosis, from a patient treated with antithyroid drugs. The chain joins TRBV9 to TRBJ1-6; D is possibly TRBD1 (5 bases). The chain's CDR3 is CASSVVGQNSPLHF. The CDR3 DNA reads TGTGCCAGCAGCGTAGTGGGGCAGAATTCACCCCTCCACTTT.